This T cell receptor (beta chain) was recovered during a study of blood T cell repertoires in COVID-19. Turning to the study itself: T cells, B-cell-depleted T cells, or PBMCs supplied cDNA or gDNA.

This CDR3 region has 14 residues. Germline loops: CDR1 LNHDA, CDR2 SQIVND (reference sequence). The trim removed 7 bases at V and 3 bases at J, leaving 6 bases unmatched. TCRdb keeps only in-frame clones here, not all; method: immunoSEQ multiplex PCR. The table records over 45,000 clones, roughly 91% of them present only once. Sequencing input: peripheral blood. The J gene is TRBJ2-1, the V gene TRBV19; 7 nucleotides line up with TRBD2. This TCR derives from a man aged 50 or older with active COVID-19. The CDR3 region has the DNA TGTGCCAGTACTCCCTGGGAGGGCTACAATGAGCAGTTCTTC. Translation: CASTPWEGYNEQFF.